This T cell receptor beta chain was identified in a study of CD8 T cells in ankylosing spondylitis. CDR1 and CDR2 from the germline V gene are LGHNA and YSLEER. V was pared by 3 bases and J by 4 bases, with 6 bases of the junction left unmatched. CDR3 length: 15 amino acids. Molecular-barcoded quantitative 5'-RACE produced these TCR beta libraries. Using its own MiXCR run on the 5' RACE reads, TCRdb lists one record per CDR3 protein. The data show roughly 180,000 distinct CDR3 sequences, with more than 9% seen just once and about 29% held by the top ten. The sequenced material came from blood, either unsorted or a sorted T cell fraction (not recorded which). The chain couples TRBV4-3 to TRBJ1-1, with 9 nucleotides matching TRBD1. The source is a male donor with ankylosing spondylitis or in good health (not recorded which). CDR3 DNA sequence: TGCGCCAGCAGCCAGGGGACAGGGTCCGGCACTGAAGCTTTCTTT. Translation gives CASSQGTGSGTEAFF.